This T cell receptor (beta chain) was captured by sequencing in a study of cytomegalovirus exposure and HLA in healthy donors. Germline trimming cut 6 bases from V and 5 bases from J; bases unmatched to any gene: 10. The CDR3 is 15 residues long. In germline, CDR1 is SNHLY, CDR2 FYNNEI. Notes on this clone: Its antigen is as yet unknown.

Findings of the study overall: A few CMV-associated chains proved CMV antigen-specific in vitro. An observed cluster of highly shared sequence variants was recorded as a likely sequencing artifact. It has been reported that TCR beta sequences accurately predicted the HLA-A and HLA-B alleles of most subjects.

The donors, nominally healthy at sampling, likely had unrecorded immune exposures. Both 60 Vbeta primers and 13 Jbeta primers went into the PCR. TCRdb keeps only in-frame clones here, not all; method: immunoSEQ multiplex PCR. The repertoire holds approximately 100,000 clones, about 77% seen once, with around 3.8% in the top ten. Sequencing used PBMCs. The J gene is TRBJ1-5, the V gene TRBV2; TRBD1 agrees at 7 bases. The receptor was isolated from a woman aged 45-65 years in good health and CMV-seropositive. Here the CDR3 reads CASRDGTASDQPQHF. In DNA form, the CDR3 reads TGTGCCAGCAGAGACGGGACAGCCTCGGATCAGCCCCAGCATTTT.